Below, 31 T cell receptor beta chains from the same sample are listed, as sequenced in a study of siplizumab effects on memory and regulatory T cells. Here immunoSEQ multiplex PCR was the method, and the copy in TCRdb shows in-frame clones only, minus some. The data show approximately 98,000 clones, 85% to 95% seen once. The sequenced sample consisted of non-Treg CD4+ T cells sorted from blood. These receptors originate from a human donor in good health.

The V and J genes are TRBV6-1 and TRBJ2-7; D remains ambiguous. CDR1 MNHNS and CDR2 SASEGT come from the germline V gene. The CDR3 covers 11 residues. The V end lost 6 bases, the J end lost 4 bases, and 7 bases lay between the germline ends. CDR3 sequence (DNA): TGTGCCAGCAGCGAGATTTACGAGCAGTACTTC. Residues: CASSEIYEQYF.

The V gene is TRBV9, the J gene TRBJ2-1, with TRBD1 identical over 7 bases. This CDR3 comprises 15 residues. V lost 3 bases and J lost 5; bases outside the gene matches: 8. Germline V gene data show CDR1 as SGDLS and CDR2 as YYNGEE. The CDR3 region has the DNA TGTGCCAGCAGCGAGGGACAGAATAGCCACAATGAGCAGTTCTTC. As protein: CASSEGQNSHNEQFF.

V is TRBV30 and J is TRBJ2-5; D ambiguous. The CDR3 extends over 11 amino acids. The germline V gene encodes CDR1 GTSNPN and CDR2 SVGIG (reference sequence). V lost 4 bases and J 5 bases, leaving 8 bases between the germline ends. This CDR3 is CAWNLRETQYF. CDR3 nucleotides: TGTGCCTGGAACCTCCGGGAGACCCAGTACTTC.

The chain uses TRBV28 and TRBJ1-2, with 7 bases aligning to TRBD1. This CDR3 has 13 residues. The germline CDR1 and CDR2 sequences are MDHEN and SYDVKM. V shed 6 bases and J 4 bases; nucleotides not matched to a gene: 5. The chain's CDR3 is CASRAGTAYGYTF. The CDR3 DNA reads TGTGCCAGCAGGGCCGGGACAGCCTATGGCTACACCTTC.

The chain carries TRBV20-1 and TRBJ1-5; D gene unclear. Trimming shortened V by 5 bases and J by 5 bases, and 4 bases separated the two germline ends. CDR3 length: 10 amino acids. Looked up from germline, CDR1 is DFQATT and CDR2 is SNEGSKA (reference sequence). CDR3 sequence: CSAQDQPQHF. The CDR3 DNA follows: TGCAGTGCTCAGGATCAGCCCCAGCATTTT.

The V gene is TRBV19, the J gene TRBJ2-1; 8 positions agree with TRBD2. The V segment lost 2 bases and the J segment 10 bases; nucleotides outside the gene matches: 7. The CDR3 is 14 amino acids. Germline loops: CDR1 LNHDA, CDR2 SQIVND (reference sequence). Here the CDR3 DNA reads TGTGCCAGTAGTATACGGGGGACTAGAGAAGAGCAGTTCTTC. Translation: CASSIRGTREEQFF.

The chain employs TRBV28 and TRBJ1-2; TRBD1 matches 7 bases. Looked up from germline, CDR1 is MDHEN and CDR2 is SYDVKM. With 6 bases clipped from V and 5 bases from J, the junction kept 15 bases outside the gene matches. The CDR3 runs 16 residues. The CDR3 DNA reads TGTGCCAGCAGCTTCCGGGGGGGACAGCCCCTTTATGGCTACACCTTC. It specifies CASSFRGGQPLYGYTF.

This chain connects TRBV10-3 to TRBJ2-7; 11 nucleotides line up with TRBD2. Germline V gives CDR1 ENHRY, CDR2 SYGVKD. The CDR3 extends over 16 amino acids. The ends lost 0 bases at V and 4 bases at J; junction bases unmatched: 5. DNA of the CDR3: TGTGCCATCAGTGAGTCGGCGGGACTAGCGGATTACGAGCAGTACTTC. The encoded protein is CAISESAGLADYEQYF.

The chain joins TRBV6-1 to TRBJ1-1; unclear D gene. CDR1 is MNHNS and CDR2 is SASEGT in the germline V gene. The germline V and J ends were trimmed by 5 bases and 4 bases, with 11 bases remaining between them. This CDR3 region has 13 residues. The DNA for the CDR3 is TGTGCCAGCAGTTATGACGGAATCACTGAAGCTTTCTTT. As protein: CASSYDGITEAFF.

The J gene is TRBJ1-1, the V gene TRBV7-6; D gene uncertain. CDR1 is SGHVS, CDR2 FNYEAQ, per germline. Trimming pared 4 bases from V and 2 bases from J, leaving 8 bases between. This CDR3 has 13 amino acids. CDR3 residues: CASSSQRNTEAFF. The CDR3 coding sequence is TGTGCCAGCAGCTCCCAGAGAAACACTGAAGCTTTCTTT.

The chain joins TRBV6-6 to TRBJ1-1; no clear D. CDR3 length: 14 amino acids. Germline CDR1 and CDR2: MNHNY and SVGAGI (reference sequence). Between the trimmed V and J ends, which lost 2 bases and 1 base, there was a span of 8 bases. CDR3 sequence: CASSYNNRNTEAFF. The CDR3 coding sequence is TGTGCCAGCAGTTACAATAACAGGAACACTGAAGCTTTCTTT.

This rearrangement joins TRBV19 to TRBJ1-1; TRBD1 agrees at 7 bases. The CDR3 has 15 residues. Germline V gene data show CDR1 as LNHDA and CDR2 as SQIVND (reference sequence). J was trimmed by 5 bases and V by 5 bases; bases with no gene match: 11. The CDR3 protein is CASSLRRGAMTEAFF. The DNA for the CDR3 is TGTGCCAGTAGTCTCCGCAGGGGGGCTATGACTGAAGCTTTCTTT.

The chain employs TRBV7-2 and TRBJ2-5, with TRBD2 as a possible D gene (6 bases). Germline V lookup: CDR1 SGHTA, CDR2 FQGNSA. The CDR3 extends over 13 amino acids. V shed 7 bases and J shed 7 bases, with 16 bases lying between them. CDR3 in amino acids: CASTHGGLRTQYF. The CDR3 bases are TGTGCCAGCACCCACGGGGGTTTACGGACCCAGTACTTC.

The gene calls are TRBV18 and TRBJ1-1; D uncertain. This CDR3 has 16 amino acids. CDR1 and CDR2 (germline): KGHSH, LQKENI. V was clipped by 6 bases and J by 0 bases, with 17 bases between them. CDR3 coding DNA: TGTGCCAGCTCCCTTATGAAAGCCAGCATGAACACTGAAGCTTTCTTT. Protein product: CASSLMKASMNTEAFF. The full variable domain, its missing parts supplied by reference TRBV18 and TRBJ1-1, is NAGVMQNPRHLVRRRGQEARLRCSPMKGHSHVYWYRQLPEEGLKFMVYLQKENIIDESGMPKERFSAEFPKEGPSILRIQQVVRGDSAAYFCASSLMKASMNTEAFFGQGTRLTVV.

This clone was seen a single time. CDR3 sequence: CASSPSGQDTQYF. The CDR3 DNA reads TGCGCCAGCAGCCCTAGCGGGCAAGATACGCAGTATTTT. This chain uses TRBV10-1 with TRBJ2-3; 8 bases fit TRBD2. In germline, CDR1 is WNHNN, CDR2 SYGVQD (reference sequence). The V segment lost 6 bases and the J segment 5 bases; nucleotides outside the gene matches: 4. The CDR3 is 13 amino acids.

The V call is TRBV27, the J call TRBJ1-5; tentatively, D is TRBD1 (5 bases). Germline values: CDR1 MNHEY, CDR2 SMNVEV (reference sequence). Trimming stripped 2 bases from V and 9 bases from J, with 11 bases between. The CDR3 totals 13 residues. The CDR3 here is CASSLGGGSPQHF. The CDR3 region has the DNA TGTGCCAGCAGTTTAGGGGGGGGGTCGCCCCAGCATTTT.

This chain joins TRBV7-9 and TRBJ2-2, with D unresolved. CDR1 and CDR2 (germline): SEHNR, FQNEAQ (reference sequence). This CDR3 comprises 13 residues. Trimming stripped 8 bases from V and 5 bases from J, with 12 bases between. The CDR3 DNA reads TGTGCCAGCCGAGGTCCTCGGACCGGGGAGCTGTTTTTT. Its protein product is CASRGPRTGELFF.

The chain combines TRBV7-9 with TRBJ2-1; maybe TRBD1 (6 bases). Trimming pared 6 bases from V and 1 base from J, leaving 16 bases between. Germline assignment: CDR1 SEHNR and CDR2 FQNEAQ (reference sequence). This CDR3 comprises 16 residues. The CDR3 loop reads CASRSRDTQSYNEQFF. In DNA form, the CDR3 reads TGTGCCAGCAGGAGCCGGGACACCCAATCCTACAATGAGCAGTTCTTC.

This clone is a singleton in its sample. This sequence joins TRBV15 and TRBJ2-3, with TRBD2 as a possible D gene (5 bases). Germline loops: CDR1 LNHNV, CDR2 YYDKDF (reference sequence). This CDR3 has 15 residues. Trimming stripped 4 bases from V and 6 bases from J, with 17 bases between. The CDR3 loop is CATSTPFDYQDTQYF. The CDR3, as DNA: TGTGCCACCAGCACCCCCTTCGACTACCAGGATACGCAGTATTTT.

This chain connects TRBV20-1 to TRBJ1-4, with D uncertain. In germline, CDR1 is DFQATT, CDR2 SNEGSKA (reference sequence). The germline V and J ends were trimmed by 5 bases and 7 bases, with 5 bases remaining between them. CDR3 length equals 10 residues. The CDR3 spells CSALVEKLFF. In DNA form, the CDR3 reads TGCAGTGCTTTAGTTGAAAAACTGTTTTTT.

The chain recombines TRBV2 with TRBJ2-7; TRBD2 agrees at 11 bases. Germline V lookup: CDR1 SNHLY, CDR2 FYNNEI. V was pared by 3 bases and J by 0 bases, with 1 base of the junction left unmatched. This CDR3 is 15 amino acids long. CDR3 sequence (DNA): TGTGCCAGCAGTGAGACTAGCGGGATCTCCTACGAGCAGTACTTC. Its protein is CASSETSGISYEQYF. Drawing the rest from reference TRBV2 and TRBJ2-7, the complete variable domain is EPEVTQTPSHQVTQMGQEVILRCVPISNHLYFYWYRQILGQKVEFLVSFYNNEISEKSEIFDDQFSVERPDGSNFTLKIRSTKLEDSAMYFCASSETSGISYEQYFGPGTRLTVT.

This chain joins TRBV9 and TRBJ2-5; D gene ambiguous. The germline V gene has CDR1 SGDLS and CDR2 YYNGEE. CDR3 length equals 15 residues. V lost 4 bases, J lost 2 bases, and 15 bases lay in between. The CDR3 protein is CASSSRGVAQETQYF. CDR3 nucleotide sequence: TGTGCCAGCAGCTCTCGTGGGGTCGCTCAAGAGACCCAGTACTTC. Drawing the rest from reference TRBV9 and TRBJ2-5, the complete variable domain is DSGVTQTPKHLITATGQRVTLRCSPRSGDLSVYWYQQSLDQGLQFLIQYYNGEERAKGNILERFSAQQFPDLHSELNLSSLELGDSALYFCASSSRGVAQETQYFGPGTRLLVL.

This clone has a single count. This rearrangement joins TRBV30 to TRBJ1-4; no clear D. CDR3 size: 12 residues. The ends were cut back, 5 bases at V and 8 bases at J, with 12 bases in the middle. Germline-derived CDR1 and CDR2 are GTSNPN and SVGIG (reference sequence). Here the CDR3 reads CAWGAGSEKLFF. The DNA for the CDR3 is TGTGCCTGGGGTGCGGGAAGCGAAAAACTGTTTTTT.

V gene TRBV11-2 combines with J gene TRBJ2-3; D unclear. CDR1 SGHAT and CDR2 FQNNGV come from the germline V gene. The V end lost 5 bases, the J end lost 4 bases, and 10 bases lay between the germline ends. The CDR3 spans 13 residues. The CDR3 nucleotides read TGTGCCAGCAGCCACCAGTCCCCAGATACGCAGTATTTT. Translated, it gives CASSHQSPDTQYF.

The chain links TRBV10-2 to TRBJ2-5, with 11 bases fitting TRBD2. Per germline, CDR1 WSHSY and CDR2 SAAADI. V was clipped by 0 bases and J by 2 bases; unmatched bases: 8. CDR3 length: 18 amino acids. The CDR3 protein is CASSESRLAGLKQETQYF. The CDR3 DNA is TGCGCCAGCAGTGAGTCGAGACTAGCGGGACTGAAACAAGAGACCCAGTACTTC.

The CDR3 loop is CATSRDRLAGWETQYF. In DNA, the CDR3 is TGTGCCACCAGCAGAGATAGGTTAGCGGGATGGGAGACCCAGTACTTC. The chain combines TRBV15 with TRBJ2-5, with TRBD2 matching 8 bases. The CDR3 is 16 amino acids. Trimming at V came to 0 bases and at J to 5 bases, leaving 8 bases not matched to a gene. Germline V gene sequence: CDR1 LNHNV, CDR2 YYDKDF (reference sequence).

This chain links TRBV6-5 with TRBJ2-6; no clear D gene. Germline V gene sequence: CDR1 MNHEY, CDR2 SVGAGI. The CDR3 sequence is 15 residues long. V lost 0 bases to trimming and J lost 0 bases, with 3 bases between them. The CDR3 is CASSYSDSGANVLTF. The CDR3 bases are TGTGCCAGCAGTTACTCCGACTCTGGGGCCAACGTCCTGACTTTC.

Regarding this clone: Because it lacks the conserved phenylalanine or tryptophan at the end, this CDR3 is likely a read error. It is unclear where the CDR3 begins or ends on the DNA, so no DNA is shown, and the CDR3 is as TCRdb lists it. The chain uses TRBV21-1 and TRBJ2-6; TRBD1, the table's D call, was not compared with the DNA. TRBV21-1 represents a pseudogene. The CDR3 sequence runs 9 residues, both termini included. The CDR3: CASSVGQGR.

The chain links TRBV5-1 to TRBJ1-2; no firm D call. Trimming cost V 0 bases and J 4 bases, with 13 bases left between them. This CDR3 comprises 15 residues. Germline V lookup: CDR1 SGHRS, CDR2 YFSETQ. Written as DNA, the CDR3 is TGCGCCAGCAGCTTGGGTAGCCAGATGGGCTATGGCTACACCTTC. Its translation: CASSLGSQMGYGYTF.

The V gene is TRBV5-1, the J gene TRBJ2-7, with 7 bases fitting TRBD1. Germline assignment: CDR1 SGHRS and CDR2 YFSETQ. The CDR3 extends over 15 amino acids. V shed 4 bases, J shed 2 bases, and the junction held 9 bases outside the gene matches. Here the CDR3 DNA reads TGCGCCAGCAGCCCCGACAGGGTCCATACCTACGAGCAGTACTTC. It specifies CASSPDRVHTYEQYF.

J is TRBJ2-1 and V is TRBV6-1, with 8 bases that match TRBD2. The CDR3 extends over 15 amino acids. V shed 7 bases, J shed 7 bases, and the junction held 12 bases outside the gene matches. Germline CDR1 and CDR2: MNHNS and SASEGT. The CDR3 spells CASTQREYTWNEQFF. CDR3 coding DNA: TGTGCCAGCACGCAGCGGGAGTACACGTGGAATGAGCAGTTCTTC.